These 29 T cell receptor beta chains share one sample of origin, sequenced in a study of glioma-infiltrating T cells. Amplification of TCR alpha and beta CDR3 regions from RNA used iRepertoire nested multiplex PCR. TCRdb reanalysed the multiplex PCR reads using MiXCR and keeps one entry per CDR3 protein. The sample yields around 170,000 distinct CDR3 sequences, around 40% seen once. Sequences were obtained from glioma tissue, nonneoplastic brain tissue, or PBMCs (not recorded which). The receptors stem from a human donor with low-grade glioma or glioblastoma, undergoing nonglioma brain surgery, or in good health (not recorded which).

This clonotype has a handful of counts. J is TRBJ1-1 and V is TRBV29-1; D uncertain. CDR1 and CDR2 from the germline V gene are SQVTM and ANQGSEA. V lost 2 bases, J lost 1 base, and 11 bases lay in between. The CDR3 runs 14 residues. The CDR3 region has the DNA TGCAGCGTTGAAATGGCCTATTCGAACACTGAAGCTTTCTTT. It encodes CSVEMAYSNTEAFF.

This clonotype was counted at least ten times. The V call is TRBV27, the J call TRBJ2-7; the D gene could be TRBD1 or TRBD2 (5 bases each). CDR1 MNHEY and CDR2 SMNVEV come from the germline V gene (reference sequence). There are 14 residues in the CDR3. Trimming took 3 bases from V and 2 from J, leaving 11 bases between them. The CDR3: CASSFQGPTYEQYF. In DNA, the CDR3 is TGTGCCAGCAGTTTCCAGGGACCTACCTACGAGCAGTACTTC.

The chain recombines TRBV28 with TRBJ1-1, with D possibly matching TRBD1 (5 bases). With 10 bases removed from V and 2 bases from J, the gap between germline ends came to 14 bases. Germline lookup yields CDR1 MDHEN and CDR2 SYDVKM. The CDR3 length is 13 residues. CDR3 bases: TGTGCCACAGGGCTAGACCCTAACACTGAAGCTTTCTTT. As protein: CATGLDPNTEAFF.

There are many counts of this clonotype. This rearrangement joins TRBV5-4 to TRBJ1-5; tentatively, D is TRBD1 (5 bases). This CDR3 region has 15 residues. Germline-derived CDR1 and CDR2 are SGHNT and YYREEE (reference sequence). Trimming removed 3 bases from V and 2 bases from J, with 12 bases in between. In DNA form, the CDR3 reads TGTGCCAGCAGCTCCGCTGGGGGTGGCAATCAGCCCCAGCATTTT. Residues: CASSSAGGGNQPQHF.

On this clonotype: The junction and the germline gene differ at one end; a read error may be behind it. The rearrangement links TRBV18 to TRBJ2-5; no firm D call. Looked up from germline, CDR1 is KGHSH and CDR2 is LQKENI. The CDR3 has 12 residues. CDR3 sequence reads: CARSPNGETQYF. The CDR3 coding sequence is TGTGCCAGATCACCAAACGGCGAGACCCAGTACTTC.

The V gene is TRBV5-1, the J gene TRBJ2-2; D not certain. The germline V gene encodes CDR1 SGHRS and CDR2 YFSETQ. The CDR3 consists of 14 residues. The V gene lost 4 bases and the J gene lost 5 bases, with 12 bases spanning the gap. The CDR3 is CASSISPFTGELFF. CDR3 bases: TGCGCCAGCAGCATCTCCCCCTTTACCGGGGAGCTGTTTTTT.

On this clonotype itself: Possible read error: a much larger clone is one base away. The chain recombines TRBV27 with TRBJ2-7, with TRBD1 matching over 8 bases. CDR3 size: 16 residues. Germline lookup yields CDR1 MNHEY and CDR2 SMNVEV (reference sequence). Germline trimming cut 2 bases from V and 3 bases from J; bases unmatched to any gene: 9. CDR3 region: CASSLAPRGLYYEQYF. In DNA form, the CDR3 reads TGTGCCAGCAGTTTAGCCCCCAGGGGGCTATACTACGAGCAGTACTTC.

As for this clonotype: The CDR3 does not end in the conserved phenylalanine or tryptophan, so this is likely a read error. The chain couples TRBV15 to TRBJ2-7; D gene ambiguous. Germline V lookup: CDR1 LNHNV, CDR2 YYDKDF (reference sequence). This CDR3 region has 12 residues. V lost 1 base and J 3 bases, leaving 4 bases between the germline ends. For the CDR3, the DNA is TGTGCCACCAGCAGAGGCAGCTACGAGCAGTACCAC. Amino acid sequence: CATSRGSYEQYH.

The gene calls are TRBV11-1 and TRBJ2-1; 9 bases match TRBD2. CDR1 and CDR2 from the germline V gene are SGHAT and FQDESV (reference sequence). J lost 2 bases, V lost 10 bases, and 6 bases had no gene match. The length of the CDR3 is 14 residues. The CDR3 coding sequence is TGTGCCATTAGCGGGAGTGTAACCTACAATGAGCAGTTCTTC. As protein: CAISGSVTYNEQFF.

This clonotype was recorded many times. The CDR3 DNA follows: TGTGCCAGTAGTATGGGGACAGGGAGGCCCCAGCATTTT. Translation: CASSMGTGRPQHF. The rearrangement joins TRBV19 to TRBJ1-5; TRBD1 aligns across 9 bases. V trimming: 3 bases; J trimming: 9 bases; junction bases outside the gene matches: 3. CDR1 and CDR2 (germline): LNHDA, SQIVND (reference sequence). The CDR3 runs to 13 residues. Using reference TRBV19 and TRBJ1-5 for the parts outside the CDR3, the full variable domain is DGGITQSPKYLFRKEGQNVTLSCEQNLNHDAMYWYRQDPGQGLRLIYYSQIVNDFQKGDIAEGYSVSREKKESFPLTVTSAQKNPTAFYLCASSMGTGRPQHFGDGTRLSIL.

This clonotype was observed at least ten times. The rearrangement links TRBV27 to TRBJ2-2; D is unclear. Germline-derived CDR1 and CDR2 are MNHEY and SMNVEV (reference sequence). The ends were cut back, 4 bases at V and 0 bases at J, with 15 bases in the middle. CDR3 length equals 17 residues. The CDR3 coding sequence is TGTGCCAGCAGTTCAGACTTCACCCTCGCGAACACCGGGGAGCTGTTTTTT. Encoded protein: CASSSDFTLANTGELFF.

This clonotype has only a few counts. Its ends do not fully match the called genes, so a read error is possible. The rearrangement joins TRBV6-1 to TRBJ1-2; no firm D call. The germline V gene has CDR1 MNHNS and CDR2 SASEGT. This CDR3 has 11 amino acids. The CDR3 loop reads CAISANYGYTF. The CDR3 DNA reads as TGTGCCATCAGTGCTAACTATGGCTACACCTTC.

This clonotype was detected ten times or more. The chain uses TRBV25-1 and TRBJ2-1; no clear D. Germline values: CDR1 MGHDK, CDR2 SYGVNS. Between the trimmed V and J ends, which lost 0 bases and 4 bases, there was a span of 4 bases. The CDR3 length is 13 residues. The CDR3 DNA reads as TGTGCCAGCAGTGAATACGGTTACAATGAGCAGTTCTTC. Its translation is CASSEYGYNEQFF.

This chain uses TRBV6-2 or TRBV6-3 with TRBJ1-3, with a weak D call TRBD1 (5 bases). V lost 6 bases, J lost 5 bases, and 20 bases lay in between. From germline, CDR1 is MNHEY and CDR2 SVGEGT. CDR3 length: 16 residues. CDR3 DNA: TGTGCCAGCAGCCAACGCGGAGGGGCGAACAGAAACACCATATATTTT. It is translated as CASSQRGGANRNTIYF.

Worth noting for this clonotype: At one end, the junction sequence differs from germline, possibly due to a read error. The V gene is TRBV5-1, the J gene TRBJ2-7; no reliable D call. The CDR3 spans 16 residues. Germline lookup yields CDR1 SGHRS and CDR2 YFSETQ. The CDR3 loop is CASILALTQSLWEQYF. The CDR3, as DNA: TGCGCCAGCATCTTGGCATTGACCCAATCCCTCTGGGAGCAGTACTTC. The whole variable domain, remainder taken from reference TRBV5-1 and TRBJ2-7, is KAGVTQTPRYLIKTRGQQVTLSCSPISGHRSVSWYQQTPGQGLQFLFEYFSETQRNKGNFPGRFSGRQFSNSRSEMNVSTLELGDSALYLCASILALTQSLWEQYFGPGTRLTVT.

The chain recombines TRBV12-3 or TRBV12-4 with TRBJ1-2, with no clear D. The CDR3 sequence is 12 residues long. V gave up 2 bases and J gave up 11 bases, with 12 bases separating them. The CDR3 nucleotides are TGTGCCAGCAGTTTATCAAGTCTTGGGTACACCTTC. It encodes CASSLSSLGYTF.

As regards this clonotype: This could be a read error, since a much larger clone is one nucleotide away. The chain is built from TRBV20-1 and TRBJ2-7; D perhaps matches TRBD2 (5 bases). The CDR3 runs 14 residues. Germline lookup yields CDR1 DFQATT and CDR2 SNEGSKA (reference sequence). CDR3 coding DNA: TGCAGTTCTAGGCCCACTACTAGTTCCTACGAGCAGTACTTC. Translation: CSSRPTTSSYEQYF.

This clonotype occurred many times. The V and J genes are TRBV3-1 and TRBJ2-5; no clear D. V was cut by 5 bases and J by 5 bases, with 9 bases left in between. From germline, CDR1 is LGHDT and CDR2 YNNKEL (reference sequence). CDR3 length: 12 amino acids. The CDR3 is CASSYYLETQYF. CDR3 bases: TGTGCCAGCAGCTACTATTTGGAGACCCAGTACTTC.

Comments on this clonotype: This may be a read error: a much more frequent sequence differs by one nucleotide. V gene TRBV18 combines with J gene TRBJ2-1, with 9 bases that match TRBD1. The V gene end was trimmed by 3 bases and the J gene end by 10 bases; junction bases not matched to a gene: 13. CDR3 size: 16 residues. In germline, CDR1 is KGHSH, CDR2 LQKENI. Written as DNA, the CDR3 is TGTGCCAGCTCACCTAATAGGGGGACAGGGCCCTACGAGCAGTTCTTC. The encoded protein is CASSPNRGTGPYEQFF.

This clonotype was recorded at least ten times. The genes are TRBV15 and TRBJ2-5; D is undetermined. CDR3 length: 12 residues. Germline values: CDR1 LNHNV, CDR2 YYDKDF (reference sequence). Trimming removed 1 base at V and 7 bases at J, with 7 bases between. This CDR3 is CATSRAEGTQYF. CDR3 coding DNA: TGTGCCACCAGCAGAGCCGAAGGGACCCAGTACTTC.

This clonotype was counted once. The chain is built from TRBV5-5 and TRBJ2-7; D is possibly TRBD2 (12 bases). Trimming cost V 4 bases and J 5 bases, with 31 bases left between them. The CDR3 runs 19 residues. Germline CDR1 reads SGHKS; CDR2 reads YYEKEE (reference sequence). The CDR3, as DNA: TGTGCCAGCAGCGCAACCCCGGGACAGGGGGGACTAGCGGGTCACGAGCAGTACTTC. It is translated as CASSATPGQGGLAGHEQYF.

Remarks on this clonotype: One base away lies a much larger clone, so this may be a sequencing read error. The chain carries TRBV7-9 and TRBJ2-1; D is unresolved. V lost 7 bases to trimming and J lost 8 bases, with 15 bases between them. Germline CDR1 and CDR2: SEHNR and FQNEAQ (reference sequence). This CDR3 region has 13 residues. The CDR3: CASNFYRGDEQFF. CDR3 DNA: TGTGCCAGCAACTTTTATAGAGGCGATGAGCAGTTCTTC.

In regard to this clonotype: At one boundary the junction diverges from the germline segment, which might be a read error. This chain joins TRBV7-2 and TRBJ2-3; TRBD2 agrees at 11 bases. Germline CDR1 and CDR2: SGHTA and FQGNSA. The CDR3 is 15 amino acids. For the CDR3, the DNA is TGTGCCAGCAGCCCGACTAGCGGGGTGGTAGATACGCAGTATTTC. It is translated as CASSPTSGVVDTQYF.

The gene calls are TRBV5-1 and TRBJ2-2, with 10 bases identical to TRBD1. The length of the CDR3 is 17 residues. Germline CDR1 and CDR2: SGHRS and YFSETQ. The V and J ends lost 0 bases and 5 bases, in that order; junction bases with no gene match: 7. In DNA form, the CDR3 reads TGCGCCAGCAGCTTGGTGACAGGGGGCCCGCGGACCGGGGAGCTGTTTTTT. Amino acids: CASSLVTGGPRTGELFF.

The chain is built from TRBV19 and TRBJ2-7; no clear D gene. The CDR3 has 11 amino acids. Germline CDR1 is LNHDA and CDR2 is SQIVND (reference sequence). Trimming left V 10 bases short and J 11 bases short, with 18 bases between. The CDR3 bases are TGTGCCACCAAGACCGGCTCTGAGAAGTACTTC. This translates into CATKTGSEKYF.

This clonotype occurred many times. The V gene is TRBV6-1, the J gene TRBJ2-3; D unresolved. Trimming stripped 3 bases from V and 8 bases from J, with 18 bases between. CDR1 and CDR2 from the germline V gene are MNHNS and SASEGT. CDR3 length: 15 amino acids. The CDR3 sequence: CASSDFSWLSVTQYF. CDR3 DNA: TGTGCCAGCAGTGACTTTTCCTGGTTGTCGGTTACGCAGTATTTT.

Note on this clonotype: This could be a read error, since a much larger clone is one nucleotide away. J is TRBJ2-6 and V is TRBV27; a possible D gene is TRBD2 (6 bases). Germline assignment: CDR1 MNHEY and CDR2 SMNVEV (reference sequence). This CDR3 comprises 15 residues. The germline V and J ends were trimmed by 10 bases and 0 bases, with 13 bases remaining between them. CDR3: CAIGSLSSGANVLTF. The CDR3 region has the DNA TGTGCCATCGGGAGTCTAAGCTCTGGGGCCAACGTCCTGACTTTC.

A few counts support this clonotype. V and J are TRBV12-5 and TRBJ1-1; D unresolved. Germline lookup yields CDR1 LGHNT and CDR2 FRNRAP. Trimming removed 1 base at V and 1 base at J, with 4 bases between. The CDR3 is 13 residues long. CDR3 sequence reads: CASGLEPNTEAFF. In DNA form, the CDR3 reads TGTGCTAGTGGTTTGGAACCGAACACTGAAGCTTTCTTT. The full variable domain, rest sourced from reference TRBV12-5 and TRBJ1-1, is DARVTQTPRHKVTEMGQEVTMRCQPILGHNTVFWYRQTMMQGLELLAYFRNRAPLDDSGMPKDRFSAEMPDATLATLKIQPSEPRDSAVYFCASGLEPNTEAFFGQGTRLTVV.

Details on this clonotype: One junction end does not reproduce the germline sequence, and a read error may be involved. The chain links TRBV2 to TRBJ2-1, with D uncertain. The length of the CDR3 is 12 residues. CDR1 and CDR2 (germline): SNHLY, FYNNEI. DNA for the CDR3: TGTGCCAGGAGTGCCTGGAGTCCCCAGCAGTTCTTT. This translates into CARSAWSPQQFF.